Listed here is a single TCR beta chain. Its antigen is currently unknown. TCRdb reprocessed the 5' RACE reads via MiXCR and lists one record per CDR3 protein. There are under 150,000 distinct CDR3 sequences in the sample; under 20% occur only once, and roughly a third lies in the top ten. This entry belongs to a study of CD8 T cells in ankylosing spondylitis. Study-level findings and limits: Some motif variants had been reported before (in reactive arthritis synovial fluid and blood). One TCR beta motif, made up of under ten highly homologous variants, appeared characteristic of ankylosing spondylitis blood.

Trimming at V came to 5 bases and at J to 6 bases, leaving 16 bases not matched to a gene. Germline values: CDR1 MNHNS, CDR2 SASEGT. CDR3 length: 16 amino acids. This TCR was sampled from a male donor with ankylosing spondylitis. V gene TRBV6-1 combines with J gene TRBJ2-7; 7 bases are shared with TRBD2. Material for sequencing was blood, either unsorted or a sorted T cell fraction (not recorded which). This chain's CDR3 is CASSTSPAGVAPEQYF. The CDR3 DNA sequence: TGTGCCAGCAGTACCTCCCCGGCGGGAGTAGCTCCCGAGCAGTACTTC.